Listed below are T cell receptor beta chains from one sample, sequenced in a study of cytotoxic CD8 clonotypes in ibrutinib-treated CLL. Using immunoSEQ multiplex PCR, the repertoire was profiled, and TCRdb retains in-frame clones only, with some absent. The sample includes 110,000 or so clones, 55% to 75% of them seen just once. The sample here was PBMCs, taken after 24 months of ibrutinib treatment. The receptors come from a human donor with chronic lymphocytic leukemia. Each CDR3 is given with its conserved first and last residue. D genes are given only for firm matches. Size is stated for part of the rows, as once, few or many counts, or as a class when the clone is expanded.

few,TRBV7-9,TRBD1,TRBJ1-6,CASSLTGGGSPLHF,TGTGCCAGCAGCTTAACAGGGGGCGGGTCACCCCTCCACTTT
few,TRBV2,TRBD1,TRBJ2-1,CASAPRDRDYYNEQFF,TGTGCCAGCGCTCCTCGCGACAGGGATTACTACAATGAGCAGTTCTTC
few,TRBV6-5,TRBD1,TRBJ1-5,CASRQTGGSNQPQHF,TGTGCCAGCAGACAGACAGGGGGTAGCAATCAGCCCCAGCATTTT
NA,TRBV28,NA,TRBJ1-1,CASRLSGYEAFF,TGTGCCAGCAGACTCTCAGGGTATGAAGCTTTCTTT
NA,TRBV4-1,NA,TRBJ1-2,CASSQVDRASYGYTF,TGCGCCAGCAGCCAAGTGGATCGCGCTTCTTATGGCTACACCTTC
NA,TRBV25-1,NA,TRBJ1-2,CASSEPYRGTYGYTF,TGTGCCAGCAGTGAACCTTACAGAGGGACCTATGGCTACACCTTC
once,TRBV9,TRBD1,TRBJ1-1,CASSVDVGTENTEAFF,TGTGCCAGCAGCGTAGACGTAGGGACAGAGAACACTGAAGCTTTCTTT
few,TRBV5-1,NA,TRBJ2-1,CASSPGTYLQFF,TGCGCCAGCAGCCCCGGGACGTACCTGCAGTTCTTC
NA,TRBV6-5,NA,TRBJ2-5,CASRAPGETQYF,TGTGCCAGCAGGGCCCCAGGGGAGACCCAGTACTTC
NA,TRBV10-3,NA,TRBJ2-7,CAIRGTPSPREQYF,TGTGCCATCAGGGGGACACCCTCGCCCAGGGAGCAGTACTTC
NA,TRBV7-9,NA,TRBJ2-7,CASSNAWDTMGHEQYF,TGTGCCAGCAGCAATGCCTGGGACACCATGGGTCACGAGCAGTACTTC
many,TRBV19,TRBD1,TRBJ2-7,CASTTGQGHEQYF,TGTGCCAGTACCACGGGACAGGGGCACGAGCAGTACTTC
NA,TRBV30,NA,TRBJ1-2,CAWSGDRGAGGYTF,TGTGCCTGGAGTGGCGACCGGGGGGCTGGTGGCTACACCTTC
NA,TRBV7-2,NA,TRBJ1-1,CASSLIGGYTEAFF,TGTGCCAGCAGCTTGATCGGGGGGTACACTGAAGCTTTCTTT
NA,TRBV6-1,TRBD1,TRBJ2-2,CASSELRTGGTGELFF,TGTGCCAGCAGTGAACTCCGGACAGGGGGAACCGGGGAGCTGTTTTTT
NA,TRBV6-6,TRBD1,TRBJ2-1,CASSHRGTEQFF,TGTGCCAGCAGCCACAGGGGCACCGAGCAGTTCTTC
NA,TRBV18,TRBD1,TRBJ2-6,CASSYKPGQDSGANVLTF,TGTGCCAGCTCCTATAAACCGGGACAGGACTCTGGGGCCAACGTCCTGACTTTC
few,TRBV30,NA,TRBJ2-7,CAWRPSWSEQYF,TGTGCCTGGAGGCCTAGCTGGTCCGAGCAGTACTTC
NA,TRBV25-1,NA,TRBJ1-1,CASVTGRNTEAFF,TGTGCCAGCGTCACGGGGCGTAACACTGAAGCTTTCTTT
NA,TRBV30,NA,TRBJ1-3,CAWKGVDTIYF,TGTGCCTGGAAGGGTGTGGACACCATATATTTT
NA,TRBV10-3,NA,TRBJ1-2,CAIKMSLPGGYTF,TGTGCCATCAAGATGAGCCTCCCAGGGGGCTACACCTTC
NA,TRBV7-6,NA,TRBJ1-2,CASSLSPDANYGYTF,TGTGCCAGCAGCTTATCCCCCGACGCTAACTATGGCTACACCTTC
NA,TRBV30,NA,TRBJ2-7,CAWKRDSSYEQYF,TGTGCCTGGAAACGGGACTCTTCGTACGAGCAGTACTTC
NA,TRBV5-6,TRBD2,TRBJ2-1,CASSLTSGGEQFF,TGTGCCAGCAGCTTGACTAGCGGGGGTGAGCAGTTCTTC
NA,TRBV11-2,NA,TRBJ2-2,CASSLVLRQTNTGELFF,TGTGCCAGCAGCTTAGTTCTGCGACAGACGAACACCGGGGAGCTGTTTTTT
NA,TRBV6-6,NA,TRBJ2-7,CASRPGARYEQYF,TGTGCCAGCAGACCGGGGGCTAGGTACGAGCAGTACTTC
NA,TRBV18,TRBD1,TRBJ1-6,CASTPGTGASPLHF,TGTGCCAGCACCCCCGGGACAGGGGCGTCACCCCTCCACTTT
few,TRBV30,NA,TRBJ2-6,CAWSRNRDSGANVLTF,TGTGCCTGGAGTCGAAACAGAGACTCTGGGGCCAACGTCCTGACTTTC
NA,TRBV15,NA,TRBJ1-5,CATSRDREADSNQPQHF,TGTGCCACCAGCAGAGACAGGGAAGCTGATAGCAATCAGCCCCAGCATTTT
NA,TRBV30,NA,TRBJ2-7,CAWSPRGRGRFNEQYF,TGTGCCTGGAGTCCGCGGGGACGGGGGCGCTTCAACGAGCAGTACTTC
NA,TRBV6-5,TRBD1,TRBJ1-2,CASRTQGGYTF,TGTGCCAGCAGGACACAGGGGGGCTACACCTTC
few,TRBV2,NA,TRBJ1-2,CASSGVGSTGGYTF,TGTGCCAGCAGTGGGGTTGGGAGTACCGGTGGCTACACCTTC
NA,TRBV7-9,NA,TRBJ2-7,CASSLEGRAYEQYF,TGTGCCAGCAGCTTAGAGGGCCGCGCCTACGAGCAGTACTTC
NA,TRBV11-2,TRBD1,TRBJ2-4,CASSLDPSGTGVRNIQYF,TGTGCCAGCAGCTTAGATCCATCCGGGACAGGGGTGCGGAACATTCAGTACTTC
few,TRBV6-1,NA,TRBJ2-2,CASRPDSNTGELFF,TGTGCCAGCAGACCCGACAGTAACACCGGGGAGCTGTTTTTT
NA,TRBV2,TRBD2,TRBJ2-1,CASSEGSGYSSYNEQFF,TGTGCCAGCAGTGAAGGTAGCGGGTACAGCTCCTACAATGAGCAGTTCTTC
few,TRBV11-3,TRBD2,TRBJ2-7,CASSPRTSGVYEQYF,TGTGCCAGCAGCCCACGGACTAGCGGGGTTTACGAGCAGTACTTC
NA,TRBV27,NA,TRBJ2-7,CASSLKGEGYEQYF,TGTGCCAGCAGTTTAAAGGGGGAAGGCTACGAGCAGTACTTC
NA,TRBV18,NA,TRBJ1-5,CASSPSAHQPQHF,TGTGCCAGCTCACCATCCGCTCACCAGCCCCAGCATTTT
NA,TRBV7-2,NA,TRBJ2-7,CASSRTQGGRYEQYF,TGTGCCAGCAGCCGAACACAAGGGGGTCGCTACGAGCAGTACTTC
NA,TRBV7-2,NA,TRBJ2-3,CASSRTGNSLRDTQYF,TGTGCCAGCAGCCGCACCGGGAATAGCTTACGAGATACGCAGTATTTT
once,TRBV5-5,TRBD1,TRBJ2-1,CASSPRDSSYNEQFF,TGTGCCAGCAGCCCACGGGACAGCTCCTACAATGAGCAGTTCTTC
NA,TRBV25-1,TRBD2,TRBJ2-5,CATSGLADFSGETQYF,TGTGCCACCTCGGGGCTAGCGGACTTCTCGGGGGAGACCCAGTACTTC
NA,TRBV7-3,NA,TRBJ1-2,CASSRGTHYGYTF,TGTGCCAGCAGCCGGGGGACCCACTATGGCTACACCTTC
NA,TRBV18,TRBD2,TRBJ2-7,CASSPASGGNEQYF,TGTGCCAGCTCACCGGCTAGCGGGGGGAACGAGCAGTACTTC
NA,TRBV5-4,TRBD1,TRBJ2-5,CASSSRQGGSQETQYF,TGTGCCAGCAGCTCCCGACAGGGGGGCTCCCAAGAGACCCAGTACTTC
NA,TRBV18,NA,TRBJ2-7,CASSPPSKTYEQYF,TGTGCCAGCTCACCTCCGTCCAAGACCTACGAGCAGTACTTC
NA,TRBV7-2,NA,TRBJ1-1,CASSLLGQSSTEAFF,TGTGCCAGCAGCTTACTTGGACAGTCGAGCACTGAAGCTTTCTTT
NA,TRBV13,NA,TRBJ1-1,CASSFSTGLRGTEAFF,TGTGCCAGCAGCTTTTCGACAGGTCTCCGGGGCACTGAAGCTTTCTTT
NA,TRBV30,NA,TRBJ1-6,CAWSDQAGSPLHF,TGTGCCTGGAGTGATCAGGCAGGTTCACCCCTCCACTTT
NA,TRBV11-3,TRBD1,TRBJ2-7,CASSWDRGRPYEQYF,TGTGCCAGCAGCTGGGACAGGGGGAGGCCCTACGAGCAGTACTTC